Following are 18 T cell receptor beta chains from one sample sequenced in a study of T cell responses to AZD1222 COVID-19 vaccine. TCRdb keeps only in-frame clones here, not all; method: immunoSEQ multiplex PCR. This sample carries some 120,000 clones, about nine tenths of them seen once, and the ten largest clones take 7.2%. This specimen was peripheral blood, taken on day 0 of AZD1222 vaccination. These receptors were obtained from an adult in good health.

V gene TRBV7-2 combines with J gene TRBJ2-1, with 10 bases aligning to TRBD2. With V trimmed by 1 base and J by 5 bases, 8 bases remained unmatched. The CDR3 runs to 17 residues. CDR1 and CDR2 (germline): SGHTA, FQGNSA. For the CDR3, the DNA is TGTGCCAGCAGCTTAGGGGGAGTCGGACTAGCGGACAATGAGCAGTTCTTC. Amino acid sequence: CASSLGGVGLADNEQFF.

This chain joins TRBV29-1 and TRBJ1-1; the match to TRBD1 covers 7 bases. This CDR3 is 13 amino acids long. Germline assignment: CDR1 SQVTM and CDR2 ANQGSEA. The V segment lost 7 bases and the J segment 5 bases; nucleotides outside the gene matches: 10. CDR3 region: CSGRQGVLTEAFF. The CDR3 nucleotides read TGCAGCGGTCGACAGGGCGTTTTGACTGAAGCTTTCTTT.

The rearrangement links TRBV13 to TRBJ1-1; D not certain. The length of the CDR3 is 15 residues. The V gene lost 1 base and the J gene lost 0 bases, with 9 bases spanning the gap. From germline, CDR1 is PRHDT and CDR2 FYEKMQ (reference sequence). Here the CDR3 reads CASSLESGMNTEAFF. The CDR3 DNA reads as TGTGCCAGCAGCTTAGAATCGGGGATGAACACTGAAGCTTTCTTT.

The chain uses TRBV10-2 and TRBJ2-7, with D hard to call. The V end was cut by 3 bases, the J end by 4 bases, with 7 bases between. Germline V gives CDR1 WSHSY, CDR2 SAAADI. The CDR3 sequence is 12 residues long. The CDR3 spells CASSDYPYEQYF. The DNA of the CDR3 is TGCGCCAGCAGTGACTATCCTTACGAGCAGTACTTC.

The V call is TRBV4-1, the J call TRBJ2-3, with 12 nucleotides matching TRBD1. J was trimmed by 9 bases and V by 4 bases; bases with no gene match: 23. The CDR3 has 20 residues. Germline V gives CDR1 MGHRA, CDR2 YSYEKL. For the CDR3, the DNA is TGCGCCAGCAGCCCGCGGGACAGGGGGCTGACTAGCGAGGACAGATACACGCAGTATTTT. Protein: CASSPRDRGLTSEDRYTQYF.

The CDR3 nucleotides read TGCGCCAGCAGCTTGGATAGGGAAAGTGGCTACACCTTC. Its translation is CASSLDRESGYTF. V gene TRBV5-1 combines with J gene TRBJ1-2; no definite D call. Germline CDR1 SGHRS, CDR2 YFSETQ. The CDR3 runs 13 residues. The V end lost 0 bases, the J end lost 7 bases, and 10 bases lay between the germline ends.

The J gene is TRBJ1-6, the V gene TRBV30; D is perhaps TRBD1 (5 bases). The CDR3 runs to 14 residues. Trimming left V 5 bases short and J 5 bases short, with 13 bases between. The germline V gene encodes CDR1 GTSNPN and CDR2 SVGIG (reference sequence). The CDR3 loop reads CAWHPGGNNSPLHF. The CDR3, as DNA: TGTGCCTGGCACCCCGGGGGAAATAATTCACCCCTCCACTTT. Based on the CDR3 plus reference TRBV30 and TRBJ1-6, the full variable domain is SQTIHQWPATLVQPVGSPLSLECTVEGTSNPNLYWYRQAAGRGLQLLFYSVGIGQISSEVPQNLSASRPQDRQFILSSKKLLLSDSGFYLCAWHPGGNNSPLHFGNGTRLTVT.

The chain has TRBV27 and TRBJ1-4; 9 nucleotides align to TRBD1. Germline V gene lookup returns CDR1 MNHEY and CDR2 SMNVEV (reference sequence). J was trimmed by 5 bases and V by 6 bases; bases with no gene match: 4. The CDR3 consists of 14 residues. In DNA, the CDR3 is TGTGCCAGCAGAACCGGGACAGGGAATGAAAAACTGTTTTTT. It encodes CASRTGTGNEKLFF.

CDR3 in DNA: TGTGCCAGCAGCCCTCCGACAGGGGGCTACCTCACTGAAGCTTTCTTT. The encoded protein is CASSPPTGGYLTEAFF. The gene calls are TRBV6-6 and TRBJ1-1; 10 bases match TRBD1. V trimming: 6 bases; J trimming: 4 bases; junction bases outside the gene matches: 11. The CDR3 consists of 16 residues. Germline CDR1 is MNHNY and CDR2 is SVGAGI (reference sequence).

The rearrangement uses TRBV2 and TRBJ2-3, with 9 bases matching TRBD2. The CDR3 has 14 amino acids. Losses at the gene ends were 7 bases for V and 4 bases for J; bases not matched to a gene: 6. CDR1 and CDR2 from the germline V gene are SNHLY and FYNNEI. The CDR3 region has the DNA TGTGCCAGCATGAGGGCTAGCGGGGCAGATACGCAGTATTTT. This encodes CASMRASGADTQYF.

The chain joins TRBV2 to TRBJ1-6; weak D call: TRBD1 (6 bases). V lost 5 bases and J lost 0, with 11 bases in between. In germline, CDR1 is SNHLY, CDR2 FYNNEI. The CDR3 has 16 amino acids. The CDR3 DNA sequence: TGTGCCAGCAGTATTGACAGGAGCTCCTATAATTCACCCCTCCACTTT. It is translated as CASSIDRSSYNSPLHF.

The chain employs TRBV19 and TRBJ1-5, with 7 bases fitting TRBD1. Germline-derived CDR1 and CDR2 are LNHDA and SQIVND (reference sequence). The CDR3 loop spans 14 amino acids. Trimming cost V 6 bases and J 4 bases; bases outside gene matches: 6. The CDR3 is CASSRPGGNQPQHF. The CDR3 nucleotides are TGTGCCAGTAGCCGGCCAGGGGGGAATCAGCCCCAGCATTTT.

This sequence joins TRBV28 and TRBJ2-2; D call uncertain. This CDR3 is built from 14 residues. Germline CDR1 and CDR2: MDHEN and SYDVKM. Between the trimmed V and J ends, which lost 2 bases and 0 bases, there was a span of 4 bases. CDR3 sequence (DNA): TGTGCCAGCAGTTTAGGGTCGAACACCGGGGAGCTGTTTTTT. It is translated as CASSLGSNTGELFF.

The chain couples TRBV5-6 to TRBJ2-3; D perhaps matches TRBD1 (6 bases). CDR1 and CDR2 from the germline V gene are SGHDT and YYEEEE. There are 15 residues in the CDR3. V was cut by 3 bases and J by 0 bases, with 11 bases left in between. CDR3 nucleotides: TGTGCCAGCAGCTCCTTGACAGGTAGCACAGATACGCAGTATTTT. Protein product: CASSSLTGSTDTQYF.

The chain's CDR3 is CASSTGDRSYEQYF. In DNA form, the CDR3 reads TGTGCCAGCAGCACAGGGGACCGGTCCTACGAGCAGTACTTC. The V gene is TRBV6-5, the J gene TRBJ2-7, with 7 nucleotides matching TRBD1. V was clipped by 6 bases and J by 1 base; unmatched bases: 6. This CDR3 has 14 amino acids. The germline V gene has CDR1 MNHEY and CDR2 SVGAGI.

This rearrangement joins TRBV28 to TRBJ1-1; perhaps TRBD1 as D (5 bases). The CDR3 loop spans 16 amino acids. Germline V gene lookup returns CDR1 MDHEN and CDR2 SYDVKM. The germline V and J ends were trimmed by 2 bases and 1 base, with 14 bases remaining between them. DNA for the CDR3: TGTGCCAGCAGTTTAGGGGGTTTCGGGGGGAACACTGAAGCTTTCTTT. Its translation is CASSLGGFGGNTEAFF.

The chain's CDR3 is CASSLGRGNTEAFF. The CDR3 bases are TGTGCCAGCAGCTTGGGACGGGGGAACACTGAAGCTTTCTTT. The chain recombines TRBV5-4 with TRBJ1-1; no reliable D call. V was clipped by 0 bases and J by 1 base, with 7 bases between them. This CDR3 is built from 14 residues. CDR1 is SGHNT and CDR2 is YYREEE in the germline V gene (reference sequence).

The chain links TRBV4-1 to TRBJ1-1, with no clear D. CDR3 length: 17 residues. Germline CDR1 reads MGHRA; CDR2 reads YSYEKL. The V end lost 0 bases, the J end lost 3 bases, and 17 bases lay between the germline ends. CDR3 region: CASSQESVGQDHTEAFF. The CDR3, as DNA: TGCGCCAGCAGCCAAGAAAGTGTAGGTCAGGATCACACTGAAGCTTTCTTT.